These T cell receptor beta chains were read from a single sample in a study of T cell changes during pregnancy in multiple sclerosis. Libraries were prepared by immunoSEQ multiplex PCR; TCRdb keeps only in-frame clonotypes and omits some of them. The data contain about 76,000 clones, roughly 92% of them seen just once; the ten biggest clones take up 3.7%. This material consisted of peripheral blood, taken after pregnancy. These receptors came from a female donor in good health, enrolled as a control in a pregnancy study. The CDR3 runs from the conserved cysteine through the conserved F or W. The order of the fields is D gene, clone size, J gene, V gene, CDR3 DNA, CDR3 protein. The D gene is left open where the match is weak. Part of the rows lack a size; the others show once, few, many or a class for expanded clones.

-	-	TRBJ2-5	TRBV7-3	TGTGCCAGCAGCTTATTGGGGGGGGCAGAGACCCAGTACTTC	CASSLLGGAETQYF
TRBD2	-	TRBJ2-1	TRBV27	TGTGCCAGCAGTTCACTAGCGGATGAGCAGTTCTTC	CASSSLADEQFF
TRBD1	-	TRBJ1-2	TRBV19	TGTGCCAGTATAAACCACCCGGGACAGAAGAACTATGGCTACACCTTC	CASINHPGQKNYGYTF
-	-	TRBJ2-7	TRBV5-8	TGTGCCAGCAGCGAGACAGGTTTCTCCTACGAGCAGTACTTC	CASSETGFSYEQYF
TRBD2	once	TRBJ2-7	TRBV7-9	TGTGCCAGCAGCGGGAATGCGAGGACTAGCGGGGGCTACGAGCAGTACTTC	CASSGNARTSGGYEQYF
-	once	TRBJ2-1	TRBV19	TGTGCCAGTAGTATAGGAGGAGCTGAGCAGTTCTTC	CASSIGGAEQFF
-	-	TRBJ1-2	TRBV28	TGTGCCAGCAGCCTAGGGAGGGCGCGGGGTTATGGCTACACCTTC	CASSLGRARGYGYTF
-	-	TRBJ2-5	TRBV29-1	TGCAGCGTTTTGGGCCCCCCCGAGGAGACCCAGTACTTC	CSVLGPPEETQYF
-	few	TRBJ1-2	TRBV7-6	TGTGCCAGCAGCTCACAAACAGGGCTCCTTGGTGGCTACACCTTC	CASSSQTGLLGGYTF
TRBD1	-	TRBJ2-1	TRBV5-4	TGTGCCAGCAGCTCCGGGACAGGGGAACGCAATGAGCAGTTCTTC	CASSSGTGERNEQFF
TRBD1	-	TRBJ1-4	TRBV28	TGTGCCAGCAGCCTTTTCGACAGGGGGAATGAAAAACTGTTTTTT	CASSLFDRGNEKLFF
TRBD2	few	TRBJ2-1	TRBV6-5	TGTGCCAGCAGTTACGAAGCGGGAGGGCCCAATGAGCAGTTCTTC	CASSYEAGGPNEQFF
TRBD1	-	TRBJ1-1	TRBV5-6	TGTGCCAGCAGCCCGCTGGGGACAGGGGTGATTGACGCTGAAGCTTTCTTT	CASSPLGTGVIDAEAFF
TRBD1	once	TRBJ2-3	TRBV29-1	TGCAGCGTTGAAACAGGGGACGTTGGTTTT	CSVETGDVGF
-	-	TRBJ2-7	TRBV18	TGTGCCAGCTCTGGACAGAGCTCCTACGAGCAGTACTTC	CASSGQSSYEQYF
TRBD1	-	TRBJ1-2	TRBV7-9	TGTGCCAGCAGCCCAAGACAGGGGTATGGCTACACCTTC	CASSPRQGYGYTF
-	-	TRBJ2-7	TRBV27	TGTGCCAGCAGCCTAACTCTTTCCTACGAGCAGTACTTC	CASSLTLSYEQYF
TRBD2	-	TRBJ2-7	TRBV28	TGTGCCAGCAGTCCCCCGGGCCCGGGGCTAGCGGGCTACGAGCAGTACTTC	CASSPPGPGLAGYEQYF
TRBD2	-	TRBJ2-7	TRBV29-1	TGCAGCGTGATGGGGACTAGCGGGAGGGCCGCGTATGACGAGCAGTACTTC	CSVMGTSGRAAYDEQYF
-	-	TRBJ2-2	TRBV5-1	TGCGCCAGCAGCTCTCAGGGGGGAATCAACACCGGGGAGCTGTTTTTT	CASSSQGGINTGELFF
TRBD2	once	TRBJ2-5	TRBV15	TGTGCCACCTGCGAGCTGGGACTAGCGGGGGGCCGTCGTCAGACCCAGTACTTC	CATCELGLAGGRRQTQYF
-	-	TRBJ1-3	TRBV19	TGTGCCAGTAGTTCACAGGGAAGGATATCTGGAAACACCATATATTTT	CASSSQGRISGNTIYF
-	-	TRBJ1-1	TRBV30	TGTGCCTGGAGTTCCCTAGGGGTAGCTTTCTTT	CAWSSLGVAFF
TRBD1	-	TRBJ1-4	TRBV2	TGTGCCAGCAGTCGTTTGGGCAGGGGGCGCGTTGAAAAACTGTTTTTT	CASSRLGRGRVEKLFF
-	-	TRBJ1-6	TRBV5-6	TGTGCCAGCAGCTTGTCGGGGGTTGCGTTGATTAGTTCACCCCTCCACTTT	CASSLSGVALISSPLHF
TRBD2	once	TRBJ2-7	TRBV28	TGTGCCAGCAGTTTCGGTCCCGGCCCACGTACCGGGACTAGTTCCTACGAGCAGTACTTC	CASSFGPGPRTGTSSYEQYF
-	-	TRBJ2-1	TRBV5-1	TGCGCCAGCAGCTCAAATGTGGGGGGCAATGAGCAGTTCTTC	CASSSNVGGNEQFF
-	once	TRBJ2-7	TRBV5-1	TGCGCCAGCAGCTCCAGTGTCTACGAGCAGTACTTC	CASSSSVYEQYF
-	-	TRBJ2-4	TRBV28	TGTGCCACCCATCCTTTCTATACTAGTAACATTCAGTACTTC	CATHPFYTSNIQYF
TRBD2	-	TRBJ2-5	TRBV5-6	TGTGCCAGCAGCTTGGGCCTAGCGGGAGTAGGAGAGACCCAGTACTTC	CASSLGLAGVGETQYF
TRBD1	once	TRBJ2-3	TRBV5-1	TGCGCCAGCAGCGATCAGGGGGCCACAGATACGCAGTATTTT	CASSDQGATDTQYF
-	-	TRBJ1-2	TRBV4-1	TGCGCCAGCAGCCAAGATCAGGGGCGGGGGGTTGGCTACACCTTC	CASSQDQGRGVGYTF
TRBD2	-	TRBJ2-5	TRBV7-9	TGTGCCAGCAGTTTACCCGGGACTATTGAGACCCAGTACTTC	CASSLPGTIETQYF
TRBD2	-	TRBJ2-5	TRBV6-1	TGTGCCAGCAGTTCATCTAGCGGGAGCCAAGAGACCCAGTACTTC	CASSSSSGSQETQYF
-	-	TRBJ2-7	TRBV7-9	TGTGCCAGCAGCCCCGGGAATGGGCAGCAGTACTTC	CASSPGNGQQYF
TRBD2	-	TRBJ2-3	TRBV5-1	TGCGCCAGCAGCTTGACTAGCGGGGGGGCCTCCTCAAGGACAGATACGCAGTATTTT	CASSLTSGGASSRTDTQYF
-	-	TRBJ2-7	TRBV28	TGTGCCAGCAGTCTTTTGGGGCGGGAGCAGTACTTC	CASSLLGREQYF
TRBD1	-	TRBJ1-4	TRBV27	TGTGCCAGCAGTTTGCAGAACAGGGGAAATGAAAAACTGTTTTTT	CASSLQNRGNEKLFF
-	-	TRBJ2-5	TRBV5-6	TGTGCCAGCAGCTTGGCGGGGGAGACCCAGTACTTC	CASSLAGETQYF
-	-	TRBJ1-2	TRBV5-4	TGTGCCAGCACCCTCGAACAGGGCTATGGCTACACCTTC	CASTLEQGYGYTF
-	-	TRBJ1-3	TRBV7-6	TGTGCCAGCAGCCAGGAAACAGGGATGGGTGGAAACACCATATATTTT	CASSQETGMGGNTIYF
-	-	TRBJ2-2	TRBV25-1	TGTGCCAGCAGTGGGGGGGTTCGGACCGGGGAGCTGTTTTTT	CASSGGVRTGELFF
-	-	TRBJ2-2	TRBV6-4	TGTGCCAGCAGTCGACAGGGGACTACGAACACCGGGGAGCTGTTTTTT	CASSRQGTTNTGELFF
TRBD1	once	TRBJ1-3	TRBV29-1	TGCAGCGTTGAAGATCAGGGGGCTGGAAACACCATATATTTT	CSVEDQGAGNTIYF
-	medium-sized	TRBJ2-7	TRBV15	TGTGCCACCAGCAGAGAGCTCGGGGGACACGAGCAGTACTTC	CATSRELGGHEQYF
TRBD1	-	TRBJ2-1	TRBV29-1	TGCAGCGTGGCGTACAGGGGGCGGAAGGATGAGCAGTTCTTC	CSVAYRGRKDEQFF
-	-	TRBJ2-3	TRBV28	TGTGCCAGCGTCCCTCCCGCGGGACAGTCGACCGGTGCGCCGACAGATACGCAGTATTTT	CASVPPAGQSTGAPTDTQYF
TRBD2	once	TRBJ2-1	TRBV7-9	TGTGCCAGCAGCTTAGAAGCGGGGGGGACCTCCTACAATGAGCAGTTCTTC	CASSLEAGGTSYNEQFF
TRBD2	-	TRBJ2-3	TRBV27	TGTGCCAGCAGTTGGGGGGGGACGGTCACAGATACGCAGTATTTT	CASSWGGTVTDTQYF
-	-	TRBJ2-1	TRBV20-1	TGCAGTGCTGCCTGGCCCAATGAGCAGTTCTTC	CSAAWPNEQFF